Listed here are 5 T cell receptor beta chains from one sample, sequenced in a study of cytomegalovirus exposure and HLA in healthy donors (dated by TCRdb to 2016 to 2017). The library was prepared using the immunoSEQ multiplex PCR assay. For the multiplex PCR, a mixture combining 60 forward primers for TCR Vbeta segments and 13 reverse primers for TCR Jbeta segments was used. TCRdb's version of the immuneACCESS table is confined to in-frame rearrangements and falls short of the full clone set. An unresolved V gene accounts for under half of the shortfall where checked; the remainder is of unknown origin. The table for this sample lists roughly 110,000 clones; 65% to 90% of them were counted only once. The ten largest clones take up more than 1.5% of the sample. Specimen: PBMCs. These receptors originate from a man in his fifties in good health and CMV-seronegative.

The chain is built from TRBV7-2 and TRBJ1-4, with 8 bases aligning to TRBD1. Germline V gene data show CDR1 as SGHTA and CDR2 as FQGNSA. Unmatched junction bases numbered 5, after V lost 5 bases and J lost 6 bases. CDR3 length equals 14 residues. CDR3 nucleotides: TGTGCCAGCAGCCGGGGACAGGCCCATGAAAAACTGTTTTTT. Translation: CASSRGQAHEKLFF.

In this sample, this clone turned up a few times. The chain combines TRBV19 with TRBJ1-4; no firm D call. The CDR3 runs to 13 residues. V lost 8 bases, J lost 8 bases, and 15 bases lay in between. The germline V gene encodes CDR1 LNHDA and CDR2 SQIVND (reference sequence). The CDR3 nucleotides are TGTGCCAGTGGGCAGTACAATTGGGAAAAACTGTTTTTT. It codes for CASGQYNWEKLFF.

This chain links TRBV29-1 with TRBJ1-2, with 8 bases aligning to TRBD1. Per germline, CDR1 SQVTM and CDR2 ANQGSEA. The CDR3 has 17 residues. Germline trimming cut 7 bases from V and 2 bases from J; bases unmatched to any gene: 18. The CDR3 loop reads CSAGGQVMQGGNYGYTF. The DNA for the CDR3 is TGCAGCGCCGGGGGACAGGTGATGCAGGGCGGAAACTATGGCTACACCTTC.

V and J are TRBV4-2 and TRBJ2-5, with D perhaps matching TRBD2 (6 bases). Germline values: CDR1 LGHNA, CDR2 YNFKEQ. The ends were cut back, 4 bases at V and 2 bases at J, with 11 bases in the middle. The CDR3 is 14 residues long. Written as DNA, the CDR3 is TGTGCCAGCAGCCCCCGGGAGTCTCAAGAGACCCAGTACTTC. It specifies CASSPRESQETQYF.

The chain combines TRBV30 with TRBJ1-6; no definite D call. Trimming cost V 2 bases and J 6 bases, with 5 bases left between them. This CDR3 is built from 12 residues. Germline assignment: CDR1 GTSNPN and CDR2 SVGIG (reference sequence). The CDR3 DNA reads as TGTGCCTGGAGTACCGGTAATTCACCCCTCCACTTT. Translation: CAWSTGNSPLHF.